This TCR beta chain was sequenced for a study of T cell repertoires in cytomegalovirus infection. As regards this clonotype: What it binds is not known.

TCRdb independently ran MiXCR on the reads; one entry per CDR3 protein. The repertoire holds some 590,000 distinct CDR3 sequences, with approximately 40% as singletons. The clonotype comes from a human donor in good health (CMV status not recorded). Some clones in this sample may be carry-over from other donors' samples. The source material was cultured PBMCs, sampled from culture after CMV antigen stimulation.

CDR3 coding DNA: TGTGCCAGCAGCCGAACTAGCGGGGGGGCCTCGGGAGATACGCAGTATTTT. It translates to CASSRTSGGASGDTQYF. This chain uses TRBV7-2 with TRBJ2-3, with 13 bases aligning to TRBD2. Germline-derived CDR1 and CDR2 are SGHTA and FQGNSA. J gave up 5 bases and V 5 bases, and 10 bases lay outside the gene matches. The CDR3 contains 17 residues.